This T cell receptor (beta chain) was recorded in a study of CD8 T cells in ankylosing spondylitis. Points from the study as a whole: Disease-linked clones displayed a CD8+ phenotype and appeared relatively rarely in peripheral blood. Matched ankylosing spondylitis synovial fluid reportedly contained a significantly enriched population of disease-linked clones.

This clonotype appeared a few times. Its target is not known. TCRdb reprocessed the 5' RACE reads via MiXCR and lists one record per CDR3 protein. This table holds roughly 150,000 distinct CDR3 sequences, roughly a third found once. Germline CDR1 is MNHNS and CDR2 is SASEGT. Trimming took 5 bases from V and 0 from J, leaving 10 bases between them. The CDR3 sequence is 14 residues long. The chain recombines TRBV6-1 with TRBJ1-1; D gene uncertain. The sample comprised synovial fluid, either unsorted or a sorted T cell fraction (not recorded which). This receptor was obtained from a male donor with ankylosing spondylitis. The CDR3 is CASSPPQMNTEAFF. For the CDR3, the DNA is TGTGCCAGCAGTCCCCCTCAGATGAACACTGAAGCTTTCTTT.